The T cell receptor beta chain described here comes from a study of blood T cell repertoires in COVID-19. Overall study context: Acute and convalescent COVID-19 specimens originated in the United States, Italy and Spain. T cells, B-cell-depleted T cells, or PBMCs provided the cDNA or gDNA that served as material.

This CDR3 is built from 18 residues. The V gene's germline CDR1 is SGHNT and CDR2 YYREEE (reference sequence). Deletions cut 2 bases from V and 2 bases from J, with 17 bases between. This clone was seen only once. Under the authors' procedure: Amplification with reference gene primers provided the estimates of nucleated cell counts. Using immunoSEQ multiplex PCR, the repertoire was profiled, and TCRdb retains in-frame clones only, with some absent. The V and J calls and clone size come from that table; D and trimming were worked out from the DNA. The top ten clones hold more than 8% of a sample with fewer than 250,000 clones, about 86% of them seen once.

The source of this sequence is a woman aged 45-65 years with acute or convalescent COVID-19. The sequenced sample was peripheral blood. V gene TRBV5-4 combines with J gene TRBJ2-6; a possible D gene is TRBD1 (6 bases). The CDR3 protein is CASSLGQGRSTGANVLTF. The DNA for the CDR3 is TGTGCCAGCAGCTTAGGGCAGGGGCGATCCACTGGGGCCAACGTCCTGACTTTC.